The 28 T cell receptor beta chains reported below all come from one sample, sequenced in a study of blood T cell repertoires in COVID-19. The table came from immunoSEQ multiplex PCR; TCRdb's copy has only in-frame clones and leaves some out. In the table there are 90,000 to 110,000 clones, under 80% of which are singletons. The sequenced sample was peripheral blood. Receptor source: a woman in her sixties or seventies with acute or convalescent COVID-19.

The chain uses TRBV11-2 and TRBJ2-7; 10 nucleotides agree with TRBD2. V shed 1 base and J 5 bases; nucleotides not matched to a gene: 2. The germline V gene has CDR1 SGHAT and CDR2 FQNNGV. The CDR3 totals 14 residues. CDR3 nucleotides: TGTGCCAGCAGCTTAGGGCTAGCGGGGGACGAGCAGTACTTC. This codes for CASSLGLAGDEQYF.

This clone showed up just a few times. The chain links TRBV20-1 to TRBJ2-6; TRBD1 aligns across 8 bases. Germline CDR1 reads DFQATT; CDR2 reads SNEGSKA (reference sequence). The CDR3 has 16 amino acids. V trimming: 3 bases; J trimming: 3 bases; junction bases outside the gene matches: 7. Here the CDR3 DNA reads TGCAGTGCTAGTTTCCAGGGGGCGGTTGGGGCCAACGTCCTGACTTTC. Amino acids: CSASFQGAVGANVLTF.

CDR3 sequence reads: CASSLSSSGGLYEQYF. In nucleotides, the CDR3 is TGCGCCAGCAGCTTGTCGTCTAGTGGGGGCCTCTACGAGCAGTACTTC. The chain couples TRBV5-1 to TRBJ2-7; a weak D match, TRBD1 (6 bases). This CDR3 comprises 16 residues. Germline V gene data show CDR1 as SGHRS and CDR2 as YFSETQ. Trimming shortened V by 1 base and J by 3 bases, and 17 bases separated the two germline ends.

V gene TRBV11-1 combines with J gene TRBJ1-5, with D possibly being TRBD1 (6 bases). CDR1 and CDR2 (germline): SGHAT, FQDESV (reference sequence). V was trimmed by 1 base and J by 3 bases, leaving 10 bases between them. This CDR3 region has 15 residues. The CDR3 is CASSLVQGLNQPQHF. DNA for the CDR3: TGTGCCAGCAGCTTAGTACAGGGCCTCAATCAGCCCCAGCATTTT.

J is TRBJ1-5 and V is TRBV2; D is ambiguous. The V end lost 6 bases, the J end lost 1 base, and 10 bases lay between the germline ends. This CDR3 has 14 residues. Germline V gene data show CDR1 as SNHLY and CDR2 as FYNNEI. The CDR3, as DNA: TGTGCCAGCAGAAGACGAGGGAGCAATCAGCCCCAGCATTTT. This translates into CASRRRGSNQPQHF.

The V gene is TRBV7-9, the J gene TRBJ1-5; 7 bases fit TRBD1. Germline CDR1 reads SEHNR; CDR2 reads FQNEAQ (reference sequence). The CDR3 extends over 17 amino acids. Trimming cost V 1 base and J 2 bases; bases outside gene matches: 8. Here the CDR3 reads CASSLGQGVSGNQPQHF. CDR3 in DNA: TGTGCCAGCAGCTTAGGGCAGGGGGTATCAGGCAATCAGCCCCAGCATTTT.

This rearrangement joins TRBV19 to TRBJ1-2; D call uncertain. The germline V gene has CDR1 LNHDA and CDR2 SQIVND (reference sequence). The V and J ends lost 7 bases and 5 bases respectively, with 17 bases between them. The CDR3 is 14 residues long. This chain's CDR3 is CASNIPGLEYGYTF. For the CDR3, the DNA is TGTGCCAGTAACATTCCGGGTCTGGAGTATGGCTACACCTTC.

This chain connects TRBV3-1 (or the pseudogene TRBV3-2) to TRBJ2-5, with 8 bases fitting TRBD1. The germline gives CDR1 LGHDT, CDR2 YNNKEL (reference sequence). This CDR3 spans 14 amino acids. V shed 2 bases and J 5 bases; nucleotides not matched to a gene: 4. The CDR3 DNA follows: TGTGCCAGCAGCCAACAGACAGGGGAGGAGACCCAGTACTTC. Its protein product is CASSQQTGEETQYF.

This rearrangement joins TRBV6-2 or TRBV6-3 to TRBJ1-1; D remains ambiguous. V was cut by 6 bases and J by 4 bases, with 12 bases left in between. The CDR3 extends over 13 amino acids. Germline V gene sequence: CDR1 MNHEY, CDR2 SVGEGT. CDR3 amino acids: CASSRGRVTEAFF. The CDR3 DNA reads as TGTGCCAGCAGCCGAGGGAGAGTCACTGAAGCTTTCTTT.

This chain uses TRBV13 with TRBJ2-5; 11 bases agree with TRBD2. V was clipped by 5 bases and J by 3 bases; unmatched bases: 5. This CDR3 contains 15 residues. Germline lookup yields CDR1 PRHDT and CDR2 FYEKMQ (reference sequence). The CDR3 DNA follows: TGTGCCAGCAGCACGGGACTAGCGGAGAAAGAGACCCAGTACTTC. Translating gives CASSTGLAEKETQYF.

The chain has TRBV5-1 and TRBJ1-1; D is possibly TRBD1 (6 bases). V was shortened by 4 bases and J by 0 bases, with 13 bases between the two germline ends. CDR1 and CDR2 from the germline V gene are SGHRS and YFSETQ. The CDR3 extends over 15 amino acids. The DNA of the CDR3 is TGCGCCAGCAGCGAGGGACAACTCGTGAACACTGAAGCTTTCTTT. Amino acid sequence: CASSEGQLVNTEAFF.

The V and J genes are TRBV6-2 or TRBV6-3 and TRBJ2-7; the match to TRBD2 covers 7 bases. The CDR3 has 12 amino acids. Germline CDR1 is MNHEY and CDR2 is SVGEGT. The ends lost 4 bases at V and 9 bases at J; junction bases unmatched: 6. The CDR3 loop reads CASSSGTTRQYF. The CDR3 bases are TGTGCCAGCAGTTCAGGGACTACGAGGCAGTACTTC.

The sample holds one count of this clone. The chain couples TRBV24-1 to TRBJ2-2; 10 nucleotides agree with TRBD1. With V trimmed by 2 bases and J by 6 bases, 8 bases remained unmatched. This CDR3 is built from 17 residues. From germline, CDR1 is KGHDR and CDR2 SFDVKD. In DNA form, the CDR3 reads TGTGCCACCAGTGATTATTCCGGGACAGGGGTCGCCGGGGAGCTGTTTTTT. The encoded protein is CATSDYSGTGVAGELFF.

This clone was detected ten times or more. The chain links TRBV19 to TRBJ1-4; D possibly corresponds to TRBD1 (6 bases). From germline, CDR1 is LNHDA and CDR2 SQIVND (reference sequence). This CDR3 region has 14 residues. Trimming left V 4 bases short and J 8 bases short, with 14 bases between. The CDR3 DNA follows: TGTGCCAGTAGTACCTACAGGGTCAACGAAAAACTGTTTTTT. Protein product: CASSTYRVNEKLFF. Full variable domain (missing parts from reference TRBV19 and TRBJ1-4): DGGITQSPKYLFRKEGQNVTLSCEQNLNHDAMYWYRQDPGQGLRLIYYSQIVNDFQKGDIAEGYSVSREKKESFPLTVTSAQKNPTAFYLCASSTYRVNEKLFFGSGTQLSVL.

CDR3 in amino acids: CSVEVAGGTYEQYF. CDR3 DNA sequence: TGCAGCGTTGAAGTAGCGGGGGGCACCTACGAGCAGTACTTC. The chain links TRBV29-1 to TRBJ2-7; 10 bases match TRBD2. The ends lost 1 base at V and 2 bases at J; junction bases unmatched: 2. Germline values: CDR1 SQVTM, CDR2 ANQGSEA. This CDR3 has 14 residues.

This clone showed up just once. This rearrangement joins TRBV30 to TRBJ2-1; the D is unclear. With 2 bases removed from V and 7 bases from J, the gap between germline ends came to 3 bases. Germline V gene data show CDR1 as GTSNPN and CDR2 as SVGIG (reference sequence). The CDR3 spans 10 residues. The CDR3 sequence: CAWSTNEQFF. The CDR3 DNA reads TGTGCCTGGAGTACAAATGAGCAGTTCTTC.

This clone has just one count. The chain recombines TRBV27 with TRBJ2-6; possibly TRBD1 for D (6 bases). V shed 5 bases and J shed 4 bases, with 15 bases lying between them. This CDR3 is 16 amino acids long. Germline CDR1 MNHEY, CDR2 SMNVEV (reference sequence). CDR3 protein: CASSSNRVRGANVLTF. Here the CDR3 DNA reads TGTGCCAGCAGTAGCAACAGGGTGCGAGGGGCCAACGTCCTGACTTTC.

The V and J genes are TRBV19 and TRBJ1-6, with 7 bases that match TRBD1. The CDR3 spans 15 residues. CDR1 LNHDA and CDR2 SQIVND come from the germline V gene (reference sequence). V lost 6 bases, J lost 3 bases, and 5 bases stayed unmatched. The DNA for the CDR3 is TGTGCCAGTAGAGGGGACAGCCGCTATAATTCACCCCTCCACTTT. The encoded protein is CASRGDSRYNSPLHF. Together with reference TRBV19 and TRBJ1-6, the CDR3 gives the full variable domain: DGGITQSPKYLFRKEGQNVTLSCEQNLNHDAMYWYRQDPGQGLRLIYYSQIVNDFQKGDIAEGYSVSREKKESFPLTVTSAQKNPTAFYLCASRGDSRYNSPLHFGNGTRLTVT.

The J gene is TRBJ2-2, the V gene TRBV27, with 9 bases fitting TRBD1. The CDR3 runs to 15 residues. V shed 2 bases, J shed 6 bases, and the junction held 4 bases outside the gene matches. Germline V gene sequence: CDR1 MNHEY, CDR2 SMNVEV (reference sequence). This chain's CDR3 is CASSLRTGVPGELFF. CDR3 DNA sequence: TGTGCCAGCAGTTTACGGACAGGGGTACCCGGGGAGCTGTTTTTT.

The V and J genes are TRBV4-1 and TRBJ2-1, with TRBD2 as a possible D gene (5 bases). The CDR3 is made up of 13 amino acids. Germline V gene lookup returns CDR1 MGHRA and CDR2 YSYEKL. Trimming shortened V by 6 bases and J by 4 bases, and 10 bases separated the two germline ends. The CDR3 is CASSLTGYNEQFF. CDR3 nucleotides: TGCGCCAGCAGTCTTACGGGGTACAATGAGCAGTTCTTC.

The chain uses TRBV11-2 and TRBJ1-1; a weak D match, TRBD1 (5 bases). The germline gives CDR1 SGHAT, CDR2 FQNNGV. This CDR3 contains 11 residues. V was pared by 7 bases and J by 11 bases, with 14 bases between. The CDR3 DNA reads as TGTGCCAGCACCCTTCGGGGGGGGGCTTTCTTT. Translation: CASTLRGGAFF.

In its sample, this clone was seen once. This chain uses TRBV2 with TRBJ1-1, with unresolved D. Looked up from germline, CDR1 is SNHLY and CDR2 is FYNNEI. This CDR3 is 13 amino acids long. With 9 bases removed from V and 1 base from J, the gap between germline ends came to 12 bases. The CDR3 DNA reads as TGTGCCAGGAGAGCTAGCAGGAACACTGAAGCTTTCTTT. This translates into CARRASRNTEAFF.

This chain links TRBV6-1 with TRBJ1-6, with 12 positions matching TRBD1. V was clipped by 4 bases and J by 9 bases; unmatched bases: 13. The CDR3 totals 18 residues. CDR1 MNHNS and CDR2 SASEGT come from the germline V gene. Here the CDR3 reads CASSGGTGGFIGGSPLHF. In nucleotides, the CDR3 is TGTGCCAGCAGTGGGGGGACAGGGGGCTTTATCGGGGGTTCACCCCTCCACTTT.

V gene TRBV18 combines with J gene TRBJ2-7; D perhaps matches TRBD2 (6 bases). V lost 4 bases, J lost 2 bases, and 9 bases lay in between. The CDR3 is 13 residues long. CDR1 is KGHSH and CDR2 is LQKENI in the germline V gene. The CDR3 DNA is TGTGCCAGCTCACGGGGGGAGGCCTACGAGCAGTACTTC. It codes for CASSRGEAYEQYF.

The rearrangement joins TRBV30 to TRBJ2-7; possible D gene TRBD1, 5 bases. Per germline, CDR1 GTSNPN and CDR2 SVGIG (reference sequence). Deletions cut 3 bases from V and 3 bases from J, with 9 bases between. The CDR3 consists of 12 residues. The CDR3 here is CAWSRQNYEQYF. DNA of the CDR3: TGTGCCTGGAGCAGACAGAACTACGAGCAGTACTTC.

The chain couples TRBV11-2 to TRBJ2-2, with 9 bases lining up with TRBD2. This CDR3 has 16 amino acids. V dropped 5 bases and J dropped 2; count of bases not matched to a gene: 6. Germline V lookup: CDR1 SGHAT, CDR2 FQNNGV. As DNA, the CDR3 is TGTGCCAGCAGCCCCATAGCGGGGGCCAACACCGGGGAGCTGTTTTTT. This encodes CASSPIAGANTGELFF.

This chain joins TRBV5-4 and TRBJ1-2; perhaps TRBD1 as D (6 bases). Germline-derived CDR1 and CDR2 are SGHNT and YYREEE (reference sequence). V was trimmed by 4 bases and J by 6 bases, leaving 16 bases between them. The CDR3 sequence is 14 residues long. The CDR3 DNA is TGTGCCAGCAGCAACACACAGGGATTGGATGGCTACACCTTC. Amino acids: CASSNTQGLDGYTF.

V gene TRBV21-1 combines with J gene TRBJ2-6; TRBD2, as called in the table, went unchecked against the DNA. TRBV21-1 is reported as a pseudogene. The CDR3 is 18 residues long. In DNA, the CDR3 is TGTGCCAGCAGCACCGCTAGCGGGGAGCCCTCTGGGGCCAACGTCCTGACTTTC. This sequence encodes CASSTASGEPSGANVLTF.